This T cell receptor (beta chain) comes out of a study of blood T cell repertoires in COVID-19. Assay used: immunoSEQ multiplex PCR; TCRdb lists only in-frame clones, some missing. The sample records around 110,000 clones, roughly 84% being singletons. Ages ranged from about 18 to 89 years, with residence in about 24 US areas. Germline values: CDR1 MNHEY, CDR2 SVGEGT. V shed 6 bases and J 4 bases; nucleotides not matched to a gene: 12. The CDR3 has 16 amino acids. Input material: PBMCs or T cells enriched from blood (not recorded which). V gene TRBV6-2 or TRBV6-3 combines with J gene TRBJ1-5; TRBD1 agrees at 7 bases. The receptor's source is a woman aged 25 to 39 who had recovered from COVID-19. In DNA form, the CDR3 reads TGTGCCAGCAGCTCTCTCCACAAACAGGGGAATCAGCCCCAGCATTTT. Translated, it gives CASSSLHKQGNQPQHF.